This TCR beta chain was sequenced in a study of T-cell memory formation after mild COVID-19. For the study at large: The TCR clusters were mostly specific to one donor. Study-level points and caveats: Among clones contracting day 15 to 85, CD4/CD8 was balanced, whereas later expanders leaned CD4+. CD4+ contracting clones were mainly CM and EM; CD8+ ones, EMRA.

TCRdb passed the 5' RACE reads through MiXCR, listing each CDR3 protein once. Among roughly 160,000 distinct CDR3 sequences listed, around a tenth were seen once. This clonotype was detected a few times. Its antigen is not known. This CDR3 region has 14 residues. Germline CDR1 and CDR2: DFQATT and SNEGSKA (reference sequence). With 6 bases clipped from V and 3 bases from J, the junction kept 8 bases outside the gene matches. V usage is TRBV20-1 and J usage is TRBJ1-5; 7 nucleotides agree with TRBD1. Specimen: PBMCs or a T cell subset sorted from them (not recorded which). The sequence was collected from a man between 18 and 29 years old who had mild COVID-19 (a few samples of this study predate the infection). Cell type and time point are not known. CDR3 region: CSARTGLINQPQHF. The CDR3 DNA is TGCAGTGCCCGGACAGGTTTAATCAATCAGCCCCAGCATTTT.